The 20 T cell receptor beta chains given below trace back to one sample, sequenced in a study of T cells in Graves' hyperthyroidism and ophthalmopathy. Authors of the study amplified TCR beta CDR3 regions from RNA transcripts. The TCR CDR3 first-round RT-PCR relied on the HTBI primer set. TCRdb processed the multiplex PCR reads anew with MiXCR; each CDR3 protein has one entry. The sample lists about 640,000 distinct CDR3 sequences; less than 25% were seen once. The sequencing input was blood. These receptors came from a man aged 25-45 years with Graves' ophthalmopathy.

A few counts support this clonotype. The rearrangement joins TRBV15 to TRBJ2-1, with a tentative D call TRBD2 (6 bases). The germline gives CDR1 LNHNV, CDR2 YYDKDF (reference sequence). Trimming left V 4 bases short and J 8 bases short, with 12 bases between. The length of the CDR3 is 13 residues. The CDR3 bases are TGTGCCACCAGCACAGTTAGGAGGGATGAGCAGTTCTTC. Encoded protein: CATSTVRRDEQFF.

This clonotype was counted once. The junction departs from germline at one end; a sequencing error may be responsible. The chain links TRBV5-1 to TRBJ1-6, with 7 bases fitting TRBD1. CDR1 is SGHRS and CDR2 is YFSETQ in the germline V gene. The CDR3 spans 15 residues. CDR3 region: CANSLGDSNNSPLHF. CDR3 DNA sequence: TGCGCCAACAGCTTGGGGGACAGCAATAATTCACCCCTCCACTTT.

In this sample, this clonotype turned up once. V gene TRBV29-1 combines with J gene TRBJ1-1; TRBD1 matches at 9 bases. The germline gives CDR1 SQVTM, CDR2 ANQGSEA. Trimming removed 6 bases from V and 4 bases from J; junction bases left unmatched: 6. The CDR3 consists of 13 residues. In DNA form, the CDR3 reads TGCAGCGTCGGGACAGGGAGAACCACTGAAGCTTTCTTT. Protein sequence: CSVGTGRTTEAFF. Supplemented by reference TRBV29-1 and TRBJ1-1, the full variable domain reads SAVISQKPSRDICQRGTSLTIQCQVDSQVTMMFWYRQQPGQSLTLIATANQGSEATYESGFVIDKFPISRPNLTFSTLTVSNMSPEDSSIYLCSVGTGRTTEAFFGQGTRLTVV.

This clonotype was found a few times. The chain joins TRBV9 to TRBJ2-7; no firm D call. The V gene's germline CDR1 is SGDLS and CDR2 YYNGEE. This CDR3 spans 14 amino acids. With 0 bases removed from V and 0 bases from J, the gap between germline ends came to 7 bases. For the CDR3, the DNA is TGTGCCAGCAGCGTAGGGGCCTCCTCCTACGAGCAGTACTTC. This translates into CASSVGASSYEQYF.

The chain combines TRBV10-3 with TRBJ2-1; the D call may be TRBD1 or TRBD2 (7 bases each). The ends were cut back, 10 bases at V and 0 bases at J, with 19 bases in the middle. The CDR3 loop spans 16 amino acids. The germline gives CDR1 ENHRY, CDR2 SYGVKD. CDR3 in DNA: TGTGCCACTGGACTAGACAGGGTAAGCTCCTACAATGAGCAGTTCTTC. Protein sequence: CATGLDRVSSYNEQFF.

J is TRBJ2-3 and V is TRBV6-1; D is undetermined. The CDR3 covers 14 residues. Germline V lookup: CDR1 MNHNS, CDR2 SASEGT. Trimming took off 6 bases at V and 1 base at J, with 11 bases between the two ends. CDR3 nucleotides: TGTGCCAGCAGCCTTAATCCACGCACAGATACGCAGTATTTT. It translates to CASSLNPRTDTQYF.

This clonotype has more than one count but fewer than ten. The chain recombines TRBV10-3 with TRBJ1-6; the D gene is possibly TRBD1 (5 bases). V was pared by 0 bases and J by 8 bases, with 11 bases between. Germline assignment: CDR1 ENHRY and CDR2 SYGVKD. The CDR3 sequence is 15 residues long. CDR3 loop: CAISESTGGDSPLHF. CDR3 DNA: TGTGCCATCAGTGAGTCGACGGGGGGGGATTCACCCCTCCACTTT.

The table lists this clonotype with many counts. DNA of the CDR3: TGTGCCAGCAGTTTGGGCTCCAATGAGCAGTTCTTC. Its translation is CASSLGSNEQFF. The V gene is TRBV12-3 or TRBV12-4, the J gene TRBJ2-1; D gene unclear. The V end was cut by 3 bases, the J end by 6 bases, with 6 bases between. The CDR3 length is 12 residues.

The V call is TRBV5-5, the J call TRBJ2-3, with 12 nucleotides matching TRBD2. V lost 3 bases, J lost 0 bases, and 8 bases stayed unmatched. Germline assignment: CDR1 SGHKS and CDR2 YYEKEE (reference sequence). The CDR3 runs to 18 residues. Written as DNA, the CDR3 is TGTGCCAGCAGCTATCGACTAGCGGGAGTTCCCAGCACAGATACGCAGTATTTT. Translating it yields CASSYRLAGVPSTDTQYF.

This chain links TRBV3-1 with TRBJ2-1; the match to TRBD2 covers 9 bases. Trimming at V came to 1 base and at J to 2 bases, leaving 12 bases not matched to a gene. Germline CDR1 reads LGHDT; CDR2 reads YNNKEL (reference sequence). The CDR3 totals 19 residues. The CDR3 protein is CASSQGGGRGTWAYNEQFF. CDR3 coding DNA: TGTGCCAGCAGCCAAGGGGGCGGGAGGGGTACGTGGGCCTACAATGAGCAGTTCTTC.

There are a few counts of this clonotype. V is TRBV7-2 and J is TRBJ1-2; D possibly corresponds to TRBD1 (5 bases). This CDR3 has 17 residues. CDR1 and CDR2 (germline): SGHTA, FQGNSA. Trimming stripped 1 base from V and 5 bases from J, with 20 bases between. The CDR3: CASSLGPGGWGVYGYTF. The DNA for the CDR3 is TGTGCCAGCAGCTTAGGCCCTGGGGGGTGGGGGGTTTATGGCTACACCTTC.

This clonotype was counted ten times or more. This rearrangement joins TRBV28 to TRBJ2-2; D may match TRBD1 or TRBD2 (7 bases each). The germline V gene has CDR1 MDHEN and CDR2 SYDVKM. This CDR3 is built from 16 residues. Trimming took 5 bases from V and 0 from J, leaving 13 bases between them. CDR3 protein: CASSAGGTANTGELFF. DNA for the CDR3: TGTGCCAGCAGTGCCGGGGGGACAGCGAACACCGGGGAGCTGTTTTTT.

The chain links TRBV27 to TRBJ2-6, with D unresolved. This CDR3 region has 14 residues. CDR1 is MNHEY and CDR2 is SMNVEV in the germline V gene (reference sequence). V lost 3 bases, J lost 4 bases, and 7 bases lay in between. The CDR3 loop reads CASSFVGGANVLTF. The CDR3 DNA reads as TGTGCCAGCAGTTTCGTGGGAGGGGCCAACGTCCTGACTTTC. Filled out from reference TRBV27 and TRBJ2-6, the complete variable domain reads EAQVTQNPRYLITVTGKKLTVTCSQNMNHEYMSWYRQDPGLGLRQIYYSMNVEVTDKGDVPEGYKVSRKEKRNFPLILESPSPNQTSLYFCASSFVGGANVLTFGAGSRLTVL.

This rearrangement joins TRBV6-2 or TRBV6-3 to TRBJ2-7; 7 bases map to TRBD1. Losses at the gene ends were 0 bases for V and 2 bases for J; bases not matched to a gene: 7. Germline V gene sequence: CDR1 MNHEY, CDR2 SVGEGT. The CDR3 is 16 amino acids. CDR3 residues: CASSYSSTGEPYEQYF. In nucleotides, the CDR3 is TGTGCCAGCAGTTACTCGAGCACAGGGGAGCCCTACGAGCAGTACTTC.

This clonotype was observed a few times. The V and J genes are TRBV29-1 and TRBJ2-1, with 12 nucleotides matching TRBD1. This CDR3 spans 16 amino acids. V shed 2 bases and J 8 bases; nucleotides not matched to a gene: 10. The germline V gene encodes CDR1 SQVTM and CDR2 ANQGSEA. CDR3 protein: CSVERALGTGGDEQFF. The CDR3 DNA reads TGCAGCGTTGAAAGGGCGTTGGGGACAGGGGGCGATGAGCAGTTCTTC.

The chain couples TRBV3-1 to TRBJ2-1; 14 bases align to TRBD2. Germline CDR1 is LGHDT and CDR2 is YNNKEL (reference sequence). J lost 7 bases, V lost 4 bases, and 9 bases had no gene match. The CDR3 sequence is 17 residues long. For the CDR3, the DNA is TGTGCCAGCAGCCGGACGGAGGGGACTAGCGGGAGTAATGAGCAGTTCTTC. Residues: CASSRTEGTSGSNEQFF.

This clonotype showed up just a few times. The genes are TRBV27 and TRBJ2-2; 10 bases align to TRBD1. The V gene end was trimmed by 2 bases and the J gene end by 6 bases; junction bases not matched to a gene: 6. Germline loops: CDR1 MNHEY, CDR2 SMNVEV (reference sequence). The CDR3 extends over 16 amino acids. The CDR3 DNA is TGTGCCAGCAGTTTACCGGGGACAGGGGAATCCGGGGAGCTGTTTTTT. Translation gives CASSLPGTGESGELFF.

The V and J genes are TRBV6-1 and TRBJ2-1, with 15 positions matching TRBD2. The V gene's germline CDR1 is MNHNS and CDR2 SASEGT. The trim removed 5 bases at V and 4 bases at J, leaving 6 bases unmatched. The CDR3 totals 17 residues. CDR3 protein: CASSLWTSGRDYNEQFF. The CDR3 nucleotides read TGTGCCAGCAGTCTTTGGACTAGCGGGAGGGATTACAATGAGCAGTTCTTC.

The J gene is TRBJ1-2, the V gene TRBV14; D is unclear. The CDR3 consists of 16 residues. Trimming shortened V by 3 bases and J by 5 bases, and 19 bases separated the two germline ends. The germline gives CDR1 SGHDN, CDR2 FVKESK. The CDR3 sequence is CASSQPWEEDLYGYTF. CDR3 DNA sequence: TGTGCCAGCAGCCAGCCATGGGAAGAAGATCTTTATGGCTACACCTTC.

The chain has TRBV11-2 and TRBJ2-5; no firm D call. Trimming took off 5 bases at V and 5 bases at J, with 15 bases between the two ends. The germline V gene encodes CDR1 SGHAT and CDR2 FQNNGV. The CDR3 length is 14 residues. The CDR3 DNA is TGTGCCAGCAGCCCAACCCCGGTTGGCGAGACCCAGTACTTC. Its protein product is CASSPTPVGETQYF.